The present entry profiles one T cell receptor (beta chain) with its context. This entry belongs to a study of blood T cell repertoires in COVID-19. About the study: The cDNA or gDNA used as material had been derived from T cells, B-cell-depleted T cells, or PBMCs.

V dropped 6 bases and J dropped 4; count of bases not matched to a gene: 8. The CDR3 sequence is 14 residues long. Germline CDR1 SNHLY, CDR2 FYNNEI. Using immunoSEQ multiplex PCR, the repertoire was profiled, and TCRdb retains in-frame clones only, with some absent. The table shows 400,000 or so clones, with around 89% occurring only once. The V call is TRBV2, the J call TRBJ1-1; 7 nucleotides align to TRBD1. The TCR comes from a woman aged 40 to 55 with COVID-19, enrolled during active disease. The sequenced sample consisted of peripheral blood. The CDR3 nucleotides are TGTGCCAGCAGGAATAACAGGGGAGGCACTGAAGCTTTCTTT. Translated: CASRNNRGGTEAFF.